This passage covers 10 T cell receptor beta chains from one sample sequenced in a study of T cells in Graves' hyperthyroidism and ophthalmopathy. The CDR3 regions of TCR beta were amplified from RNA transcripts. Researchers ran a first-round RT-PCR on the TCR CDR3 using the HTBI primer set. TCRdb re-analysed the multiplex PCR reads in MiXCR, keeping a single row per CDR3 protein. The sample holds around 760,000 distinct CDR3 sequences, around 40% seen once. Input material: blood. The receptors come from a woman in her forties with Graves' hyperthyroidism.

The chain couples TRBV19 to TRBJ2-3, with D perhaps TRBD1 (7 bases). V lost 10 bases and J 2 bases, leaving 19 bases between the germline ends. Germline values: CDR1 LNHDA, CDR2 SQIVND (reference sequence). This CDR3 has 15 amino acids. The CDR3 sequence: CATSWGDRHTDTQYF. The CDR3 nucleotides are TGTGCCACCTCCTGGGGGGACAGACACACAGATACGCAGTATTTT.

The CDR3 nucleotides are TGTGCCAGTAGTATAGGACTCCAAGGCCGGCCCCAGCATTTT. It codes for CASSIGLQGRPQHF. J is TRBJ1-5 and V is TRBV19, with D unclear. Germline lookup yields CDR1 LNHDA and CDR2 SQIVND (reference sequence). V was trimmed by 1 base and J by 9 bases, leaving 13 bases between them. This CDR3 contains 14 residues.

The chain joins TRBV29-1 to TRBJ2-2; TRBD2 agrees at 8 bases. CDR3 size: 13 residues. CDR1 SQVTM and CDR2 ANQGSEA come from the germline V gene. The V segment lost 3 bases and the J segment 5 bases; nucleotides outside the gene matches: 2. The CDR3 sequence: CSVEGLVTGELFF. DNA of the CDR3: TGCAGCGTTGAGGGACTAGTGACCGGGGAGCTGTTTTTT.

A remark on this clonotype: A read error may explain this, as a much larger clone is one base away. The CDR3 end shows no conserved phenylalanine or tryptophan, and so a read error is likely. This chain uses TRBV7-9 with TRBJ1-1, with 7 bases aligning to TRBD1. Looked up from germline, CDR1 is SEHNR and CDR2 is FQNEAQ (reference sequence). V was clipped by 5 bases and J by 4 bases; unmatched bases: 10. The CDR3 sequence is 15 residues long. CDR3 DNA sequence: TGTGCCAGCAGCCAACCGACAGGGAGGAGCACTGAAGCTTTCCTT. Translation: CASSQPTGRSTEAFL.

This clonotype was seen at least ten times. This sequence joins TRBV20-1 and TRBJ2-7; 7 positions match TRBD2. Germline assignment: CDR1 DFQATT and CDR2 SNEGSKA (reference sequence). V was pared by 8 bases and J by 3 bases, with 4 bases of the junction left unmatched. The CDR3 runs 11 residues. DNA for the CDR3: TGCAGTAAGGCTAGCGGCTACGAGCAGTACTTC. It is translated as CSKASGYEQYF.

V is TRBV6-5 and J is TRBJ1-2; no clear D gene. V shed 5 bases and J shed 2 bases, with 9 bases lying between them. The CDR3 is 13 residues long. Germline CDR1 MNHEY, CDR2 SVGAGI. In DNA, the CDR3 is TGTGCCAGCAGTCACAAACAGAACTATGGCTACACCTTC. It is translated as CASSHKQNYGYTF.

The sample holds many counts of this clonotype. V usage is TRBV7-9 and J usage is TRBJ1-1; no clear D gene. CDR3 length: 13 amino acids. The V gene lost 1 base and the J gene lost 4 bases, with 7 bases spanning the gap. CDR1 is SEHNR, CDR2 FQNEAQ, per germline (reference sequence). CDR3 protein: CASSLGIRTEAFF. The CDR3 nucleotides are TGTGCCAGCAGCTTAGGGATCCGCACTGAAGCTTTCTTT.

The chain links TRBV15 to TRBJ2-2; 12 nucleotides agree with TRBD1. Germline V gives CDR1 LNHNV, CDR2 YYDKDF (reference sequence). The CDR3 has 17 amino acids. Unmatched junction bases numbered 5, after V lost 2 bases and J lost 4 bases. CDR3 DNA: TGTGCCACCAGCAGACCGGGACAGGGGGCCGGCACCGGGGAGCTGTTTTTT. Protein product: CATSRPGQGAGTGELFF.

As to this clonotype: A much more abundant neighbour one base away suggests this may be a read error. The conserved closing phenylalanine or tryptophan is absent in this CDR3, likely reflecting a read error. This sequence joins TRBV12-3 or TRBV12-4 and TRBJ1-2; D call uncertain. The CDR3 extends over 12 amino acids. Deletions cut 6 bases from V and 7 bases from J, with 12 bases between. The CDR3 DNA reads TGTGCCAGCAGAACTAGTTGGAGTGGCTACACCCTC. Translation: CASRTSWSGYTL.

The sample holds many counts of this clonotype. V is TRBV15 and J is TRBJ1-2, with unresolved D. CDR1 is LNHNV, CDR2 YYDKDF, per germline (reference sequence). V was trimmed by 9 bases and J by 3 bases, leaving 11 bases between them. The CDR3 spans 12 residues. DNA of the CDR3: TGTGCCACAGGCCATGAGGACTATGGCTACACCTTC. Encoded protein: CATGHEDYGYTF.